This record concerns one T cell receptor (beta chain) sequence. The germline gives CDR1 SGHDT, CDR2 YYEEEE. V lost 3 bases and J 6 bases, leaving 26 bases between the germline ends. This CDR3 contains 18 residues. This entry belongs to a study of STAT5B mutations in CD4+ large granular lymphocyte leukemia. Sequencing was performed with immunoSEQ multiplex PCR; in TCRdb, only in-frame clones are kept and a portion is missing. The table shows about 34,000 clones, with over 65% occurring only once. Material: CD4+ T cells from blood buffy coats. The rearrangement joins TRBV5-6 to TRBJ2-3; D possibly corresponds to TRBD1 (6 bases). This TCR came from a human donor in good health. The chain's CDR3 is CASSWGPLGQGREDTQYF. CDR3 sequence (DNA): TGTGCCAGCAGCTGGGGGCCTTTGGGGCAGGGGAGAGAGGATACGCAGTATTTT.